One and the same sample provided the 15 T cell receptor beta chains below, sequenced in a study of graft-versus-host responses after intestinal transplantation. The repertoire was sequenced with immunoSEQ multiplex PCR; TCRdb's copy has only in-frame clones and lacks some. The table lists 85,000 to 95,000 clones, just over 90% of them singletons. Antigens of these TCRs are unknown. The sequenced sample was unstimulated CD8+ T cells sorted from spleen or lymph node cells, obtained before intestinal transplant. The receptors were gathered from a human donor who received an intestinal transplant.

This sequence joins TRBV30 and TRBJ2-5, with 9 bases lining up with TRBD1. Germline loops: CDR1 GTSNPN, CDR2 SVGIG (reference sequence). After removal of 2 bases from V and 5 bases from J, the junction contained 9 bases not matched to a gene. The CDR3 has 15 amino acids. CDR3 DNA: TGTGCCTGGAGTCGATGGACAGGGGTCGGGGAGACCCAGTACTTC. Translated, it gives CAWSRWTGVGETQYF.

The V call is TRBV19, the J call TRBJ2-7; a weak D match, TRBD2 (5 bases). The CDR3 is 14 amino acids. Germline-derived CDR1 and CDR2 are LNHDA and SQIVND (reference sequence). Trimming cost V 5 bases and J 3 bases, with 14 bases left between them. CDR3 sequence: CASSYGGLHYEQYF. The CDR3 region has the DNA TGTGCCAGTAGTTACGGAGGCCTACACTACGAGCAGTACTTC.

The chain joins TRBV5-5 to TRBJ2-5, with a possible D match to TRBD2 (6 bases). Trimming took 6 bases from V and 5 from J, leaving 20 bases between them. Germline CDR1 reads SGHKS; CDR2 reads YYEKEE (reference sequence). CDR3 length equals 15 residues. The CDR3 here is CASMHPGTLSETQYF. DNA of the CDR3: TGTGCCAGCATGCACCCCGGGACTCTTTCGGAGACCCAGTACTTC.

This clone was recorded a few times. The chain carries TRBV6-1 and TRBJ1-4, with 10 bases aligning to TRBD1. Losses at the gene ends were 6 bases for V and 6 bases for J; bases not matched to a gene: 4. This CDR3 is 14 amino acids long. The germline V gene encodes CDR1 MNHNS and CDR2 SASEGT. The CDR3 nucleotides read TGTGCCAGCAGGGACGGGACAGGGGATGAAAAACTGTTTTTT. Protein sequence: CASRDGTGDEKLFF.

V usage is TRBV13 and J usage is TRBJ1-5; the D is unclear. CDR3 length: 12 residues. The germline CDR1 and CDR2 sequences are PRHDT and FYEKMQ (reference sequence). Trimming pared 5 bases from V and 2 bases from J, leaving 4 bases between. The CDR3 nucleotides read TGTGCCAGCAGCCTACGCAATCAGCCCCAGCATTTT. This codes for CASSLRNQPQHF.

This clone appeared once. The J gene is TRBJ2-7, the V gene TRBV29-1; perhaps TRBD2 as D (6 bases). The V gene's germline CDR1 is SQVTM and CDR2 ANQGSEA. There are 15 residues in the CDR3. Trimming took off 1 base at V and 1 base at J, with 14 bases between the two ends. CDR3 amino acids: CSVEGFAGYSYEQYF. The DNA of the CDR3 is TGCAGCGTTGAAGGTTTTGCGGGGTATTCCTACGAGCAGTACTTC.

The CDR3 here is CAWSGRGGGLNEKLFF. In DNA, the CDR3 is TGTGCCTGGAGTGGCCGGGGGGGTGGCCTTAATGAAAAACTGTTTTTT. The chain is built from TRBV30 and TRBJ1-4; a possible D gene is TRBD1 (5 bases). V lost 1 base, J lost 4 bases, and 16 bases lay in between. CDR3 length: 16 amino acids. The germline CDR1 and CDR2 sequences are GTSNPN and SVGIG (reference sequence). Full variable domain (missing parts from reference TRBV30 and TRBJ1-4): SQTIHQWPATLVQPVGSPLSLECTVEGTSNPNLYWYRQAAGRGLQLLFYSVGIGQISSEVPQNLSASRPQDRQFILSSKKLLLSDSGFYLCAWSGRGGGLNEKLFFGSGTQLSVL.

J is TRBJ2-7 and V is TRBV30; D is uncertain. Germline V lookup: CDR1 GTSNPN, CDR2 SVGIG (reference sequence). Between the trimmed V and J ends, which lost 0 bases and 6 bases, there was a span of 9 bases. There are 12 residues in the CDR3. The CDR3 DNA reads as TGTGCCTGGAGTGTATCAACGAGCGAGCAGTACTTC. Residues: CAWSVSTSEQYF.

The genes are TRBV28 and TRBJ1-1, with a tentative D call TRBD1 (6 bases). V lost 3 bases to trimming and J lost 6 bases, with 17 bases between them. Germline lookup yields CDR1 MDHEN and CDR2 SYDVKM. CDR3 length equals 15 residues. This chain's CDR3 is CASSLYRVITAEAFF. CDR3 nucleotides: TGTGCCAGCAGTTTGTACAGGGTAATTACCGCTGAAGCTTTCTTT.

The chain recombines TRBV5-6 with TRBJ2-5; D perhaps matches TRBD1 (7 bases). The J call could be wrong; TRBJ2-7 is a better fit for the DNA end. Germline V CDR1 and CDR2: SGHDT, YYEEEE. The CDR3 totals 16 residues. CDR3 coding DNA: TGTGCCAGCAGCTTGGACGCGGGACAGCATTCCTACGAGCAGTACTTC. Protein product: CASSLDAGQHSYEQYF.

CDR3 bases: TGTGCCAGCAGCAAACCGGTTTACAGGGGTAACTATGGCTACACCTTC. Amino acid sequence: CASSKPVYRGNYGYTF. The chain combines TRBV21-1 with TRBJ1-2; TRBD1, the D gene given by the table, was not confirmed from the DNA. TRBV21-1 is designated a pseudogene. CDR3 length equals 16 residues.

The rearrangement links TRBV27 to TRBJ2-7; TRBD2 might be the D (5 bases). CDR3 length equals 14 residues. V was cut by 5 bases and J by 2 bases, with 13 bases left in between. Germline CDR1 MNHEY, CDR2 SMNVEV (reference sequence). CDR3 residues: CASSRWTGTYEQYF. The DNA of the CDR3 is TGTGCCAGCAGTAGGTGGACGGGAACCTACGAGCAGTACTTC.

The chain combines TRBV27 with TRBJ1-2, with 10 bases lining up with TRBD1. The CDR3 consists of 16 residues. Germline lookup yields CDR1 MNHEY and CDR2 SMNVEV (reference sequence). V was pared by 4 bases and J by 8 bases, with 13 bases of the junction left unmatched. CDR3 in amino acids: CASSSPGGTGVGGYTF. The DNA of the CDR3 is TGTGCCAGCAGTTCCCCTGGAGGGACAGGGGTCGGAGGCTACACCTTC.

This chain connects TRBV13 to TRBJ2-3; D is uncertain. Trimming cost V 1 base and J 2 bases, with 13 bases left between them. CDR1 is PRHDT and CDR2 is FYEKMQ in the germline V gene (reference sequence). This CDR3 is built from 16 residues. The CDR3 spells CASSLDALRNTDTQYF. The CDR3 DNA follows: TGTGCCAGCAGCTTAGATGCGCTAAGAAACACAGATACGCAGTATTTT.

The chain carries TRBV27 and TRBJ1-5, with 8 positions matching TRBD1. Losses at the gene ends were 6 bases for V and 7 bases for J; bases not matched to a gene: 11. Per the germline V gene, CDR1 is MNHEY and CDR2 is SMNVEV (reference sequence). The CDR3 covers 15 residues. In nucleotides, the CDR3 is TGTGCCAGCAGCCCCCGCGGACAGGGTGGACAGCCCCAGCATTTT. This gives the protein CASSPRGQGGQPQHF.